This TCR beta chain was identified during a study of blood T cell repertoires in COVID-19. The overall study: Acute and convalescent COVID-19 specimens originated in the United States, Italy and Spain. Nucleic acid was either cDNA or gDNA, and it came from T cells, B-cell-depleted T cells, or PBMCs.

Original processing methods: Amplified reference gene primers provided the basis for estimating nucleated cell counts. Profiled with immunoSEQ multiplex PCR; TCRdb holds only in-frame clones, not every one. The V and J calls and clone size come from that table; D and trimming were worked out from the DNA. The table includes some 130,000 clones, over 85% detected once. Sequenced: peripheral blood. The origin of this receptor is a middle-aged man with active COVID-19.

The CDR3 sequence is CASSESPGDTQYF. CDR3 sequence (DNA): TGTGCCAGCAGTGAGTCCCCCGGGGATACGCAGTATTTT. The chain uses TRBV25-1 and TRBJ2-3; D call uncertain. Germline CDR1 is MGHDK and CDR2 is SYGVNS. The CDR3 has 13 amino acids. Trimming removed 3 bases at V and 6 bases at J, with 10 bases between.